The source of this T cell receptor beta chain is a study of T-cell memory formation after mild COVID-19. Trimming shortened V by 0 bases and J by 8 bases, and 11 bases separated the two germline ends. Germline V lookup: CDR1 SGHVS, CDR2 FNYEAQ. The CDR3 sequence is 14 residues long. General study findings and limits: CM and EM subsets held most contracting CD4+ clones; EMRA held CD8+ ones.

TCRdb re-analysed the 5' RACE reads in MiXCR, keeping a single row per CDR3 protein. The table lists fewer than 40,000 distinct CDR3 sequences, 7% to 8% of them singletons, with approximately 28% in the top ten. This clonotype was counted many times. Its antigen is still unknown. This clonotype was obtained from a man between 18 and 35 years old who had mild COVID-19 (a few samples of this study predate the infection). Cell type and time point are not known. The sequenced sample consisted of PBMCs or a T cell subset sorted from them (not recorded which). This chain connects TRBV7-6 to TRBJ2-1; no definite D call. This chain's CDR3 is CASSLASRYDEQFF. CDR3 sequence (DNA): TGTGCCAGCAGCTTAGCGTCCCGGTATGATGAGCAGTTCTTC. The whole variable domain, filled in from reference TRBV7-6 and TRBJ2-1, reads GAGVSQSPRYKVTKRGQDVALRCDPISGHVSLYWYRQALGQGPEFLTYFNYEAQQDKSGLPNDRFSAERPEGSISTLTIQRTEQRDSAMYRCASSLASRYDEQFFGPGTRLTVL.